The sequence of this T cell receptor (beta chain) was determined in a study of OX40 agonist ivuxolimab in advanced cancers. Across the study: Six ivuxolimab dose levels, 0.01 to 10 mg/kg, were given intravenously every 2 weeks. Mean age approximately 66 years, range about 20 to 85; approximately 83% male.

The protocol was immunoSEQ multiplex PCR, while the TCRdb copy is restricted to in-frame clones and leaves out a portion. This sample yields 90,000 to 130,000 clones, of which less than 95% are seen a single time; roughly 0.61% belongs to the top ten. The material was CD4+ or CD8+ T cells sorted from blood, obtained in a trial of the OX40 agonist ivuxolimab. This sequence originates from an adult with an advanced solid tumor such as melanoma, head and neck, liver or kidney cancer.

The CDR3 is CASSYSRDTQYF. DNA for the CDR3: TGTGCCAGCAGCTACTCAAGAGATACGCAGTATTTT. The chain links TRBV5-8 to TRBJ2-3; D is unresolved. The germline V gene has CDR1 SGHTS and CDR2 YDEGEE. The CDR3 spans 12 residues. V was cut by 3 bases and J by 5 bases, with 7 bases left in between.